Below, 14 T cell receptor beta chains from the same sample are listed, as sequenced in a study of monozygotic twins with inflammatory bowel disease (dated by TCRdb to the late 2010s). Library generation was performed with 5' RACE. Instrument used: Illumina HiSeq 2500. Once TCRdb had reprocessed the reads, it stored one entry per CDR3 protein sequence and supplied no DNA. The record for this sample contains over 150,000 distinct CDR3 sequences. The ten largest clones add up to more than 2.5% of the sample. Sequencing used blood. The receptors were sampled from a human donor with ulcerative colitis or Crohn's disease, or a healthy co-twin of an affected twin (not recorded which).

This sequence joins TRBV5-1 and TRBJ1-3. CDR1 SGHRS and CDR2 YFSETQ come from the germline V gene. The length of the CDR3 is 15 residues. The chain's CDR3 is CASSLVAGSGNTIYF.

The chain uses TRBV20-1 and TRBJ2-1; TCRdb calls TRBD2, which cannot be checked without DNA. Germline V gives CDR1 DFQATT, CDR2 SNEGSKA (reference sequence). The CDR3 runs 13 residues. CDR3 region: CSARETSAHEQFF.

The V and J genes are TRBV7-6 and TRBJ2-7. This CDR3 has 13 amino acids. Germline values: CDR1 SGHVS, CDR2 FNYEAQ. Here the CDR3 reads CASSLPSNGEQYF.

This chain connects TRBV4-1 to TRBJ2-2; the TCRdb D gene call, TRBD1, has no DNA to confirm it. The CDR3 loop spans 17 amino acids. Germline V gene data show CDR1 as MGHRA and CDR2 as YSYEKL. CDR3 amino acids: CASSQDPGTGTTGELFF.

This CDR3 reads CASSKEAYNEQFF. The V and J genes are TRBV6-5 and TRBJ2-1; TCRdb picks TRBD1, but there is no DNA to check that call. Per germline, CDR1 MNHEY and CDR2 SVGAGI. The CDR3 length is 13 residues.

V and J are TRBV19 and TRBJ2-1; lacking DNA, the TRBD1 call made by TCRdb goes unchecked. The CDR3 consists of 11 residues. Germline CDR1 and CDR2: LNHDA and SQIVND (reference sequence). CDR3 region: CASGITNEQFF. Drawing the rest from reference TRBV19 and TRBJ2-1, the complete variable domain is DGGITQSPKYLFRKEGQNVTLSCEQNLNHDAMYWYRQDPGQGLRLIYYSQIVNDFQKGDIAEGYSVSREKKESFPLTVTSAQKNPTAFYLCASGITNEQFFGPGTRLTVL.

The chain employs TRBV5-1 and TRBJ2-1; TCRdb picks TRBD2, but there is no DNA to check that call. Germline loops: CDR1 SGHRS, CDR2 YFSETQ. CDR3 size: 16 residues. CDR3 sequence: CASSSLPGISYNEQFF.

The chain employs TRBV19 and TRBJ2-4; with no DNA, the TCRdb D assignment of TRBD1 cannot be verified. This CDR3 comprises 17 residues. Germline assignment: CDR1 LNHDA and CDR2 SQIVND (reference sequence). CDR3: CASSRSGQGVLENIQYF.

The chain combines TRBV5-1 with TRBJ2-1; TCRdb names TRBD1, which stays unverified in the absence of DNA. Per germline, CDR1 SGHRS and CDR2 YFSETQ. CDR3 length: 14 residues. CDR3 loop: CASSPEQGRNEQFF.

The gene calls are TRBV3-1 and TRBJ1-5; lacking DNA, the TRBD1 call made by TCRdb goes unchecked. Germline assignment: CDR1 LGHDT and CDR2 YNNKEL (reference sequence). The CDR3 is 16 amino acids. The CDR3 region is CASSAGGGERFQPQHF.

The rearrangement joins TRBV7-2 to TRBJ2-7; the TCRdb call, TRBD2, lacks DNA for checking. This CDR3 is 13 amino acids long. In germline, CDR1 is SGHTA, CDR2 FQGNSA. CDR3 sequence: CASEGHPSSKQYF.

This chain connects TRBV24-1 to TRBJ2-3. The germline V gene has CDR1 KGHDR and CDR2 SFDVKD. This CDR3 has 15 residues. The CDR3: CATSGQLASTDTQYF.

The CDR3 loop is CASSGTGDTEAFF. The chain uses TRBV18 and TRBJ1-1; absent DNA, TCRdb's TRBD1 call cannot be checked. CDR1 is KGHSH, CDR2 LQKENI, per germline. The CDR3 is made up of 13 amino acids. Full variable domain (missing parts from reference TRBV18 and TRBJ1-1): NAGVMQNPRHLVRRRGQEARLRCSPMKGHSHVYWYRQLPEEGLKFMVYLQKENIIDESGMPKERFSAEFPKEGPSILRIQQVVRGDSAAYFCASSGTGDTEAFFGQGTRLTVV.

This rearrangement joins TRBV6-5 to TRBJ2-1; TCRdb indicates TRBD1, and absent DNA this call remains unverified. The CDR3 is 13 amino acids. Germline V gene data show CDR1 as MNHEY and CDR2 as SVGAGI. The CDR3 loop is CASSYLGGDEQFF.